The sequence of this T cell receptor (beta chain) was determined in a study of T cells in Graves' hyperthyroidism and ophthalmopathy. Amplification targeted TCR beta CDR3 regions from RNA transcripts. The HTBI primer set was used in a first-round RT-PCR of the TCR CDR3. TCRdb used MiXCR to reprocess the multiplex PCR reads, holding one entry per CDR3 protein. Of tens of thousands of distinct CDR3 sequences in the sample, approximately 52% were seen once. This clonotype showed up many times. Antigen specificity is unknown. Each ophthalmopathy patient scored at least 3 on the Clinical Activity Score and at least 4 on NOSPECS grade, with duration under 3 months. Trimming cost V 4 bases and J 2 bases, with 10 bases left between them. The CDR3 loop spans 15 amino acids. Germline V gene lookup returns CDR1 KGHDR and CDR2 SFDVKD. Study conclusions and caveats: Most expanded thyroid clonotypes above 0.001 also appeared in blood.

The sequenced material came from blood. The chain employs TRBV24-1 and TRBJ2-2; possibly TRBD1 for D (5 bases). This clonotype originated in a woman aged 45-59 years with Graves' ophthalmopathy. CDR3 DNA sequence: TGTGCCACCAGTGACCCTGGACAAAACACCGGGGAGCTGTTTTTT. Its protein is CATSDPGQNTGELFF.